The 29 T cell receptor beta chains reported below all come from one sample, sequenced in a study of shared T cell receptors in the human thymus. This table comes from immunoSEQ multiplex PCR, and its TCRdb copy is limited to in-frame clones, with some not included. The sample has about 660,000 clones, 70% to 90% seen once. The data were also submitted as part of a second study, on human thymus T cells.

Sequenced input: thymocytes. The origin of the receptors is a boy less than two years old with a congenital heart defect.

This clone turned up a few times. The chain joins TRBV29-1 to TRBJ2-3, with TRBD2 identical over 10 bases. The V gene end was trimmed by 0 bases and the J gene end by 0 bases; junction bases not matched to a gene: 9. CDR1 and CDR2 from the germline V gene are SQVTM and ANQGSEA. The CDR3 consists of 18 residues. CDR3 in amino acids: CSVEEASGRGESTDTQYF. The DNA of the CDR3 is TGCAGCGTTGAAGAGGCTAGCGGGAGAGGGGAGAGCACAGATACGCAGTATTTT.

This clone has a single count. The chain couples TRBV14 to TRBJ2-2, with D perhaps matching TRBD2 (6 bases). V was clipped by 4 bases and J by 0 bases, with 21 bases between them. Germline-derived CDR1 and CDR2 are SGHDN and FVKESK. The CDR3 sequence is 19 residues long. The chain's CDR3 is CASSRHRDSKDPNTGELFF. The CDR3 DNA follows: TGTGCCAGCAGCCGTCACCGGGACTCAAAAGACCCGAACACCGGGGAGCTGTTTTTT.

The chain combines TRBV29-1 with TRBJ2-3; 9 nucleotides align to TRBD2. Germline assignment: CDR1 SQVTM and CDR2 ANQGSEA. With V trimmed by 3 bases and J by 3 bases, 19 bases remained unmatched. This CDR3 has 19 amino acids. CDR3 sequence (DNA): TGCAGCGTTGATAGTAACGGCGCATTCAGCGGGAGGAGGACAGATACGCAGTATTTT. Protein product: CSVDSNGAFSGRRTDTQYF.

V gene TRBV18 combines with J gene TRBJ1-5, with D perhaps TRBD1 (5 bases). The CDR3 sequence is 15 residues long. The ends were cut back, 3 bases at V and 3 bases at J, with 12 bases in the middle. CDR1 KGHSH and CDR2 LQKENI come from the germline V gene. CDR3 sequence: CASSPGLRYNQPQHF. The DNA of the CDR3 is TGTGCCAGCTCACCGGGGCTACGATACAATCAGCCCCAGCATTTT.

The chain couples TRBV5-1 to TRBJ1-2, with D perhaps matching TRBD1 (6 bases). Germline V gene data show CDR1 as SGHRS and CDR2 as YFSETQ. Deletions cut 0 bases from V and 8 bases from J, with 14 bases between. The CDR3 is 14 residues long. The DNA of the CDR3 is TGCGCCAGCAGCTTGGGGCTAGAAGGGGGAGGCTACACCTTC. Amino acids: CASSLGLEGGGYTF.

The V call is TRBV6-4, the J call TRBJ2-7, with 8 bases lining up with TRBD1. The junction had 8 bases not matched to a gene; V was cut back by 5 bases and J by 2 bases. Germline CDR1 MRHNA, CDR2 SNTAGT. The length of the CDR3 is 15 residues. The CDR3 sequence is CASSPDPGQAYEQYF. CDR3 coding DNA: TGTGCCAGCAGTCCAGATCCGGGACAGGCCTACGAGCAGTACTTC.

The rearrangement joins TRBV5-5 to TRBJ2-7, with 9 bases aligning to TRBD2. CDR1 and CDR2 from the germline V gene are SGHKS and YYEKEE (reference sequence). V dropped 2 bases and J dropped 6; count of bases not matched to a gene: 12. This CDR3 comprises 16 residues. CDR3 amino acids: CASSLQLREGWGEQYF. The DNA of the CDR3 is TGTGCCAGCAGCTTACAGTTGCGGGAGGGCTGGGGCGAGCAGTACTTC. The full variable domain, with the rest looked up from reference TRBV5-5 and TRBJ2-7, is DAGVTQSPTHLIKTRGQQVTLRCSPISGHKSVSWYQQVLGQGPQFIFQYYEKEERGRGNFPDRFSARQFPNYSSELNVNALLLGDSALYLCASSLQLREGWGEQYFGPGTRLTVT.

The chain joins TRBV2 to TRBJ2-7; 11 bases line up with TRBD2. CDR1 SNHLY and CDR2 FYNNEI come from the germline V gene. The V gene end was trimmed by 6 bases and the J gene end by 5 bases; junction bases not matched to a gene: 9. The CDR3 is made up of 15 amino acids. The CDR3: CASRILAGASHEQYF. The CDR3 region has the DNA TGTGCCAGCAGGATACTAGCGGGAGCGAGCCACGAGCAGTACTTC.

This chain links TRBV11-3 with TRBJ2-1; a possible D gene is TRBD2 (5 bases). The CDR3 runs 16 residues. Germline-derived CDR1 and CDR2 are SGHNT and YENEEA. The ends were cut back, 3 bases at V and 4 bases at J, with 16 bases in the middle. The CDR3 here is CASSFVGVGPYNEQFF. CDR3 sequence (DNA): TGTGCCAGCAGCTTCGTCGGGGTAGGGCCGTACAATGAGCAGTTCTTC.

CDR3 nucleotide sequence: TGTGCCAGCAGCTTGGCCGGGAAGATTAGGGAGACCCAGTACTTC. This gives the protein CASSLAGKIRETQYF. The chain combines TRBV5-6 with TRBJ2-5, with D possibly matching TRBD2 (5 bases). Germline V CDR1 and CDR2: SGHDT, YYEEEE. There are 15 residues in the CDR3. Trimming cost V 0 bases and J 5 bases, with 14 bases left between them. Full variable domain (remainder filled in from reference TRBV5-6 and TRBJ2-5): DAGVTQSPTHLIKTRGQQVTLRCSPKSGHDTVSWYQQALGQGPQFIFQYYEEEERQRGNFPDRFSGHQFPNYSSELNVNALLLGDSALYLCASSLAGKIRETQYFGPGTRLLVL.

The J gene is TRBJ2-2, the V gene TRBV5-4; the D gene is possibly TRBD1 (6 bases). Trimming cost V 1 base and J 3 bases, with 10 bases left between them. CDR1 is SGHNT, CDR2 YYREEE, per germline (reference sequence). This CDR3 comprises 15 residues. The CDR3, as DNA: TGTGCCAGCAGCTTGAGGTCAGGGGACACCGGGGAGCTGTTTTTT. Its protein is CASSLRSGDTGELFF.

The chain employs TRBV30 and TRBJ2-7, with TRBD2 matching 15 bases. Trimming cost V 3 bases and J 3 bases; bases outside gene matches: 3. The CDR3 has 15 amino acids. Germline V gene sequence: CDR1 GTSNPN, CDR2 SVGIG (reference sequence). This CDR3 is CAWRVGLAGGYEQYF. The CDR3, as DNA: TGTGCCTGGAGAGTGGGACTAGCGGGAGGCTACGAGCAGTACTTC.

The rearrangement links TRBV14 to TRBJ2-7; 8 bases line up with TRBD2. The CDR3 contains 17 residues. Germline V gene data show CDR1 as SGHDN and CDR2 as FVKESK. J lost 0 bases, V lost 0 bases, and 7 bases had no gene match. CDR3 amino acids: CASSQEAHGGGSYEQYF. The CDR3 bases are TGTGCCAGCAGCCAAGAGGCCCACGGGGGGGGCTCCTACGAGCAGTACTTC. Variable domain in full (rest from reference TRBV14 and TRBJ2-7): EAGVTQFPSHSVIEKGQTVTLRCDPISGHDNLYWYRRVMGKEIKFLLHFVKESKQDESGMPNNRFLAERTGGTYSTLKVQPAELEDSGVYFCASSQEAHGGGSYEQYFGPGTRLTVT.

A few counts support this clone. The chain employs TRBV18 and TRBJ2-5; TRBD2 aligns across 11 bases. V was clipped by 3 bases and J by 3 bases; unmatched bases: 3. The CDR3 spans 15 residues. Germline CDR1 and CDR2: KGHSH and LQKENI. This chain's CDR3 is CASSPKGLAEETQYF. CDR3 in DNA: TGTGCCAGCTCACCTAAGGGACTAGCGGAAGAGACCCAGTACTTC. Full variable domain (rest looked up from reference TRBV18 and TRBJ2-5): NAGVMQNPRHLVRRRGQEARLRCSPMKGHSHVYWYRQLPEEGLKFMVYLQKENIIDESGMPKERFSAEFPKEGPSILRIQQVVRGDSAAYFCASSPKGLAEETQYFGPGTRLLVL.

The chain has TRBV11-1 and TRBJ2-7; 7 bases match TRBD2. With 4 bases clipped from V and 6 bases from J, the junction kept 3 bases outside the gene matches. The CDR3 covers 12 residues. Germline CDR1 is SGHAT and CDR2 is FQDESV (reference sequence). CDR3 amino acids: CASSWGGGEQYF. The DNA of the CDR3 is TGTGCCAGCAGCTGGGGCGGGGGCGAGCAGTACTTC.

This clone appeared a single time. The chain recombines TRBV7-6 with TRBJ1-1; D possibly corresponds to TRBD1 (5 bases). CDR3 length: 13 amino acids. Trimming cost V 4 bases and J 5 bases, with 11 bases left between them. In germline, CDR1 is SGHVS, CDR2 FNYEAQ. CDR3 region: CASSSQVHTEAFF. CDR3 nucleotides: TGTGCCAGCAGCTCACAGGTTCATACTGAAGCTTTCTTT.

The chain couples TRBV4-3 to TRBJ2-7; 12 bases match TRBD2. The CDR3 contains 18 residues. CDR1 and CDR2 from the germline V gene are LGHNA and YSLEER. V lost 4 bases and J lost 4; bases outside the gene matches: 14. The CDR3 sequence is CASSLHAPTSGGHYEQYF. CDR3 DNA: TGCGCCAGCAGCCTTCACGCCCCGACTAGCGGGGGCCATTACGAGCAGTACTTC.

This chain connects TRBV6-5 to TRBJ1-1, with no clear D. Germline V gene sequence: CDR1 MNHEY, CDR2 SVGAGI. The CDR3 has 13 residues. The germline V and J ends were trimmed by 3 bases and 3 bases, with 8 bases remaining between them. The CDR3 is CASSYKIDTEAFF. CDR3 DNA: TGTGCCAGCAGTTATAAAATCGACACTGAAGCTTTCTTT.

The chain joins TRBV6-6 to TRBJ2-7, with 7 bases fitting TRBD1. The trim removed 7 bases at V and 0 bases at J, leaving 3 bases unmatched. CDR3 size: 13 residues. The germline V gene has CDR1 MNHNY and CDR2 SVGAGI (reference sequence). CDR3 DNA sequence: TGTGCCAGCACCGGGACAGTCTCCTACGAGCAGTACTTC. Protein product: CASTGTVSYEQYF.

This clone was detected once. V usage is TRBV4-3 and J usage is TRBJ1-2; 11 bases fit TRBD1. The trim removed 2 bases at V and 4 bases at J, leaving 3 bases unmatched. Germline values: CDR1 LGHNA, CDR2 YSLEER. The CDR3 has 15 amino acids. CDR3 DNA sequence: TGCGCCAGCAGCCAACTGGACAGGGGGCTCTATGGCTACACCTTC. Its protein product is CASSQLDRGLYGYTF.

The chain employs TRBV27 and TRBJ1-1, with 9 bases identical to TRBD1. The germline V gene has CDR1 MNHEY and CDR2 SMNVEV (reference sequence). Unmatched junction bases numbered 3, after V lost 6 bases and J lost 1 base. The CDR3 extends over 14 amino acids. The CDR3 DNA follows: TGTGCCAGCAGGCCGGGACAGGGGAACACTGAAGCTTTCTTT. Protein product: CASRPGQGNTEAFF.

The rearrangement links TRBV7-9 to TRBJ2-5, with D possibly being TRBD2 (6 bases). The V gene lost 5 bases and the J gene lost 7 bases, with 17 bases spanning the gap. Per the germline V gene, CDR1 is SEHNR and CDR2 is FQNEAQ (reference sequence). The CDR3 extends over 14 amino acids. The CDR3 coding sequence is TGTGCCAGCAGCCAGGGACTCAGCGTGGTGACCCAGTACTTC. It encodes CASSQGLSVVTQYF.

This chain connects TRBV29-1 to TRBJ1-2, with TRBD1 as a possible D gene (6 bases). Germline assignment: CDR1 SQVTM and CDR2 ANQGSEA. This CDR3 contains 13 residues. V dropped 7 bases and J dropped 4 bases, with 16 bases sitting between them. The CDR3 loop reads CSAGTPGSYGYTF. DNA for the CDR3: TGCAGCGCAGGGACACCGGGAAGCTATGGCTACACCTTC.

This chain uses TRBV25-1 with TRBJ2-1; 8 nucleotides agree with TRBD2. Germline V gene data show CDR1 as MGHDK and CDR2 as SYGVNS. CDR3 size: 16 residues. V lost 4 bases to trimming and J lost 7 bases; unmatched junction nucleotides: 12. The CDR3 sequence is CASSGPPAGVGNEQFF. In DNA, the CDR3 is TGTGCCAGCAGTGGCCCTCCAGCGGGAGTTGGTAATGAGCAGTTCTTC. Drawing the rest from reference TRBV25-1 and TRBJ2-1, the complete variable domain is EADIYQTPRYLVIGTGKKITLECSQTMGHDKMYWYQQDPGMELHLIHYSYGVNSTEKGDLSSESTVSRIRTEHFPLTLESARPSHTSQYLCASSGPPAGVGNEQFFGPGTRLTVL.

This clone was detected only a few times. This chain uses TRBV5-1 with TRBJ1-1; TRBD1 matches at 11 bases. The V gene's germline CDR1 is SGHRS and CDR2 YFSETQ. The CDR3 length is 20 residues. J was trimmed by 1 base and V by 3 bases; bases with no gene match: 17. The CDR3 sequence: CASSSEGQGAIGPKNTEAFF. The CDR3 DNA reads as TGCGCCAGCAGCTCCGAAGGACAGGGGGCGATTGGCCCTAAGAACACTGAAGCTTTCTTT.

This rearrangement joins TRBV15 to TRBJ2-7, with D perhaps TRBD2 (6 bases). The V gene lost 5 bases and the J gene lost 7 bases, with 12 bases spanning the gap. The CDR3 totals 12 residues. Germline assignment: CDR1 LNHNV and CDR2 YYDKDF (reference sequence). The CDR3 region is CATSGSGGEQYF. CDR3 sequence (DNA): TGTGCCACCAGCGGGTCCGGAGGGGAGCAGTACTTC.

The chain links TRBV1 to TRBJ2-3; no check of the table's D call, TRBD2, against the DNA was made. TRBV1 is an annotated pseudogene. This CDR3 is 18 amino acids long. The CDR3 loop reads CTPVGLAGEFPSTDTQYF. CDR3 coding DNA: TGCACCCCCGTGGGGCTAGCGGGAGAATTTCCTAGCACAGATACGCAGTATTTT.

The gene calls are TRBV4-2 and TRBJ2-3; weak D call: TRBD1 (6 bases). Trimming took 0 bases from V and 6 from J, leaving 16 bases between them. The length of the CDR3 is 16 residues. The germline V gene has CDR1 LGHNA and CDR2 YNFKEQ. CDR3 in amino acids: CASSQDKQGGLDTQYF. The CDR3 coding sequence is TGTGCCAGCAGCCAAGATAAACAGGGTGGGCTTGATACGCAGTATTTT.

The chain employs TRBV6-5 and TRBJ2-7; D gene uncertain. The V end lost 2 bases, the J end lost 6 bases, and 20 bases lay between the germline ends. From germline, CDR1 is MNHEY and CDR2 SVGAGI. The CDR3 is made up of 16 amino acids. CDR3 loop: CASSYRLVWSPSEQYF. In DNA form, the CDR3 reads TGTGCCAGCAGTTACAGGTTGGTCTGGTCCCCTAGCGAGCAGTACTTC.